Following are 26 T cell receptor beta chains from one sample sequenced in a study of cytomegalovirus exposure and HLA in healthy donors. The PCR ran on 60 Vbeta and 13 Jbeta primers. The table came from immunoSEQ multiplex PCR; TCRdb's copy has only in-frame clones and leaves some out. The sample records about 100,000 clones, over 70% being singletons. Sequenced input: PBMCs. The receptors here all came from a man between 50 and 59 years old in good health and CMV-seropositive.

The chain is built from TRBV29-1 and TRBJ2-7; 11 bases match TRBD1. V lost 4 bases, J lost 1 base, and 3 bases stayed unmatched. This CDR3 region has 14 residues. Germline V gives CDR1 SQVTM, CDR2 ANQGSEA. CDR3: CSVAGTGGSYEQYF. CDR3 sequence (DNA): TGCAGCGTTGCGGGGACAGGGGGTTCCTACGAGCAGTACTTC.

By proportion, this clone is medium-sized (0.01 to 0.1%). The germline gene is not matched at one end of the junction; a read error may be the cause. The rearrangement links TRBV7-9 to TRBJ2-2, with a possible D match to TRBD1 (6 bases). CDR3 size: 16 residues. Per germline, CDR1 SEHNR and CDR2 FQNEAQ (reference sequence). CDR3 protein: CASSHTDSPNAGELFF. DNA of the CDR3: TGTGCCAGCAGCCATACGGACAGCCCGAACGCCGGGGAGCTGTTTTTT.

V and J are TRBV7-6 and TRBJ2-7; 8 nucleotides align to TRBD1. Looked up from germline, CDR1 is SGHVS and CDR2 is FNYEAQ. V lost 3 bases and J lost 2; bases outside the gene matches: 3. The CDR3 loop spans 14 amino acids. This CDR3 reads CASSFEQGAYEQYF. CDR3 DNA sequence: TGTGCCAGCAGCTTTGAACAGGGGGCCTACGAGCAGTACTTC.

The chain links TRBV4-3 to TRBJ2-5, with D unclear. This CDR3 comprises 13 residues. Trimming shortened V by 0 bases and J by 4 bases, and 6 bases separated the two germline ends. The germline V gene has CDR1 LGHNA and CDR2 YSLEER. DNA of the CDR3: TGCGCCAGCAGCCAAGATTTCCGAGAGACCCAGTACTTC. Residues: CASSQDFRETQYF.

The chain carries TRBV2 and TRBJ2-5, with D maybe TRBD2 (5 bases). The germline CDR1 and CDR2 sequences are SNHLY and FYNNEI. The CDR3 is 12 residues long. V was clipped by 5 bases and J by 5 bases, with 9 bases between them. For the CDR3, the DNA is TGTGCCAGCAGTTCTAGCAAGGAGACCCAGTACTTC. Its protein product is CASSSSKETQYF.

The V call is TRBV2, the J call TRBJ1-6; TRBD1 is a possible D gene (5 bases). CDR1 and CDR2 from the germline V gene are SNHLY and FYNNEI. Trimming removed 10 bases at V and 7 bases at J, with 11 bases between. The length of the CDR3 is 12 residues. CDR3: CAIRELNSPLHF. CDR3 bases: TGTGCCATCAGGGAGTTAAATTCACCCCTCCACTTT. Full variable domain (missing parts from reference TRBV2 and TRBJ1-6): EPEVTQTPSHQVTQMGQEVILRCVPISNHLYFYWYRQILGQKVEFLVSFYNNEISEKSEIFDDQFSVERPDGSNFTLKIRSTKLEDSAMYFCAIRELNSPLHFGNGTRLTVT.

This rearrangement joins TRBV18 to TRBJ1-2, with 11 positions matching TRBD1. Germline V gene data show CDR1 as KGHSH and CDR2 as LQKENI. Unmatched junction bases numbered 8, after V lost 6 bases and J lost 5 bases. This CDR3 is built from 15 residues. CDR3 in amino acids: CASSLGQGAGYGYTF. Here the CDR3 DNA reads TGTGCCAGCTCCCTTGGACAGGGGGCGGGGTATGGCTACACCTTC.

The chain joins TRBV19 to TRBJ2-3, with no clear D. Germline V CDR1 and CDR2: LNHDA, SQIVND (reference sequence). V lost 8 bases and J 2 bases, leaving 5 bases between the germline ends. This CDR3 spans 11 amino acids. CDR3 nucleotide sequence: TGTGCCAGTGGCCCCACAGATACGCAGTATTTT. Its translation: CASGPTDTQYF.

The chain links TRBV19 to TRBJ1-5; D unclear. Trimming cost V 1 base and J 2 bases, with 12 bases left between them. This CDR3 is 16 amino acids long. Germline CDR1 and CDR2: LNHDA and SQIVND (reference sequence). The CDR3 DNA is TGTGCCAGTAGTATAGTTGAAGGCGGAGGCAATCAGCCCCAGCATTTT. As protein: CASSIVEGGGNQPQHF.

The gene calls are TRBV7-9 and TRBJ2-6; weak D call: TRBD2 (5 bases). Deletions cut 5 bases from V and 4 bases from J, with 9 bases between. The germline gives CDR1 SEHNR, CDR2 FQNEAQ (reference sequence). The CDR3 has 14 residues. The DNA of the CDR3 is TGTGCCAGCAGCCTCGGCGGGGGGGCCAACGTCCTGACTTTC. Encoded protein: CASSLGGGANVLTF.

This clone came up once. The chain carries TRBV6-1 and TRBJ2-7; 9 bases match TRBD1. V lost 4 bases, J lost 3 bases, and 7 bases stayed unmatched. This CDR3 has 15 amino acids. Germline V gives CDR1 MNHNS, CDR2 SASEGT. The CDR3 nucleotides read TGTGCCAGCAGTGCGTTACAGGGGGCTATCTACGAGCAGTACTTC. Protein: CASSALQGAIYEQYF.

This clone appeared once. The chain links TRBV6-1 to TRBJ2-2; TRBD2 might be the D (5 bases). CDR1 MNHNS and CDR2 SASEGT come from the germline V gene. The V and J ends lost 1 base and 4 bases respectively, with 10 bases between them. The CDR3 is made up of 15 amino acids. Written as DNA, the CDR3 is TGTGCCAGCAGTGAAGGCCGGGAAGTCACCGGGGAGCTGTTTTTT. Its translation: CASSEGREVTGELFF.

V gene TRBV7-9 combines with J gene TRBJ2-2; a weak D match, TRBD2 (7 bases). The CDR3 is 15 residues long. Germline CDR1 and CDR2: SEHNR and FQNEAQ (reference sequence). Trimming took 3 bases from V and 4 from J, leaving 12 bases between them. CDR3 protein: CASSFWGGSTGELFF. CDR3 DNA: TGTGCCAGCAGCTTCTGGGGGGGCAGCACCGGGGAGCTGTTTTTT.

This clone was seen only a few times. The gene calls are TRBV29-1 and TRBJ1-1; D call uncertain. From germline, CDR1 is SQVTM and CDR2 ANQGSEA. The length of the CDR3 is 11 residues. V was shortened by 5 bases and J by 1 base, with 5 bases between the two germline ends. As DNA, the CDR3 is TGCAGCGTTACAGAGAACACTGAAGCTTTCTTT. Encoded protein: CSVTENTEAFF.

A few counts support this clone. A junction end diverges from the germline sequence, so it may reflect a read error. The rearrangement joins TRBV2 to TRBJ1-2; D ambiguous. CDR1 and CDR2 (germline): SNHLY, FYNNEI. The CDR3 is 14 residues long. The CDR3 is CASSEDGTNYGYPF. Written as DNA, the CDR3 is TGTGCCAGTAGCGAGGACGGAACTAACTATGGCTACCCCTTC.

The chain has TRBV29-1 and TRBJ2-3, with a possible D match to TRBD2 (7 bases). The CDR3 loop spans 13 amino acids. CDR1 is SQVTM and CDR2 is ANQGSEA in the germline V gene. V lost 8 bases to trimming and J lost 5 bases, with 17 bases between them. As DNA, the CDR3 is TGCAGCTTGGGGGGGCAGGTGGGAGATACGCAGTATTTT. Translation gives CSLGGQVGDTQYF.

This chain connects TRBV9 to TRBJ2-1, with D possibly TRBD1 on 6 matching bases. The CDR3 runs to 16 residues. The germline V and J ends were trimmed by 6 bases and 2 bases, with 18 bases remaining between them. CDR1 SGDLS and CDR2 YYNGEE come from the germline V gene. The CDR3: CASTPRGGSAYNEQFF. The CDR3 DNA follows: TGTGCCAGCACCCCCCGTGGGGGCTCAGCCTACAATGAGCAGTTCTTC.

Details on this clone: A junction end diverges from the germline sequence, so it may reflect a read error. The gene calls are TRBV6-1 and TRBJ1-2, with 9 bases lining up with TRBD1. Germline lookup yields CDR1 MNHNS and CDR2 SASEGT. The CDR3 covers 13 residues. In nucleotides, the CDR3 is TGTGCCAGCAGAGAACAGGGGGCGCTAGGCTACCCCTTC. The encoded protein is CASREQGALGYPF.

This rearrangement joins TRBV27 to TRBJ1-4, with D perhaps TRBD1 (6 bases). V was clipped by 6 bases and J by 6 bases, with 8 bases between them. The germline CDR1 and CDR2 sequences are MNHEY and SMNVEV (reference sequence). This CDR3 comprises 12 residues. The CDR3 sequence: CASRRTDEKLFF. CDR3 sequence (DNA): TGTGCCAGCAGGCGGACAGATGAAAAACTGTTTTTT.

The chain has TRBV27 and TRBJ2-5; tentative D call: TRBD1 (6 bases). The CDR3 is 14 residues long. Per germline, CDR1 MNHEY and CDR2 SMNVEV (reference sequence). Trimming shortened V by 5 bases and J by 1 base, and 11 bases separated the two germline ends. The DNA of the CDR3 is TGTGCCAGCAGTCTAAGGACAGCCCAAGAGACCCAGTACTTC. It yields the protein CASSLRTAQETQYF.

The J gene is TRBJ1-4, the V gene TRBV7-9; 7 bases are a match to TRBD1. The junction had 10 bases not matched to a gene; V was cut back by 1 base and J by 5 bases. The CDR3 runs 17 residues. CDR1 is SEHNR and CDR2 is FQNEAQ in the germline V gene (reference sequence). CDR3 nucleotide sequence: TGTGCCAGCAGCTTAGATTCTAGGGGACAGCTGAATGAAAAACTGTTTTTT. It is translated as CASSLDSRGQLNEKLFF.

The chain uses TRBV5-6 and TRBJ2-2; 12 nucleotides agree with TRBD2. CDR3 size: 16 residues. After removal of 0 bases from V and 5 bases from J, the junction contained 2 bases not matched to a gene. Germline CDR1 and CDR2: SGHDT and YYEEEE. CDR3 DNA sequence: TGTGCCAGCAGCTTGGCTAGCGGGGGGGTTACCGGGGAGCTGTTTTTT. Translating it yields CASSLASGGVTGELFF.

The rearrangement uses TRBV28 and TRBJ1-1, with unresolved D. The V gene's germline CDR1 is MDHEN and CDR2 SYDVKM. This CDR3 is built from 15 residues. V gave up 2 bases and J gave up 3 bases, with 13 bases separating them. The CDR3 spells CASSLRGLGYTEAFF. As DNA, the CDR3 is TGTGCCAGCAGTTTAAGAGGGCTTGGATACACTGAAGCTTTCTTT.

This clone was observed a handful of times. The V call is TRBV27, the J call TRBJ1-4; D is perhaps TRBD1 (5 bases). Germline V gene sequence: CDR1 MNHEY, CDR2 SMNVEV (reference sequence). Trimming removed 4 bases at V and 7 bases at J, with 16 bases between. This CDR3 is 15 amino acids long. The CDR3 coding sequence is TGTGCCAGCAGTTCGCTAAGCGACAGAACTGAAAAACTGTTTTTT. Translated, it gives CASSSLSDRTEKLFF.

This chain joins TRBV7-2 and TRBJ2-2; D possibly corresponds to TRBD1 (5 bases). Trimming left V 5 bases short and J 7 bases short, with 20 bases between. CDR1 is SGHTA, CDR2 FQGNSA, per germline. There are 16 residues in the CDR3. The CDR3 nucleotides read TGTGCCAGCAGCCGCCTGGGGCCTCGCGTTGGCGGGGAGCTGTTTTTT. Amino acids: CASSRLGPRVGGELFF.

This chain links TRBV27 with TRBJ1-5, with a possible D match to TRBD1 (5 bases). CDR1 and CDR2 (germline): MNHEY, SMNVEV (reference sequence). V was cut by 5 bases and J by 7 bases, with 12 bases left in between. This CDR3 region has 13 residues. This CDR3 is CASSLGTEQPQHF. The CDR3 region has the DNA TGTGCCAGCAGTCTAGGGACTGAACAGCCCCAGCATTTT.